The present T cell receptor beta chain was sequenced within a study of beta chain features in type 1 diabetes. The investigators reverse transcribed all of the isolated RNA, so they sequenced expressed TCRB transcripts. Sequencing was performed with immunoSEQ multiplex PCR; in TCRdb, only in-frame clones are kept and a portion is missing. The sample lists 500,000 to 800,000 clones, 9.5% to 15% occurring once. Turning to this clone: What it recognizes is unknown.

Trimming took off 1 base at V and 4 bases at J, with 13 bases between the two ends. This CDR3 is 15 amino acids long. In germline, CDR1 is SGHVS, CDR2 FQNEAQ. Study results and limitations: When Type 1 diabetes patients were examined, their TCRB CDR3s proved moderately but significantly shorter in all four CD4+ subsets. Insertions were fewer and deletions more numerous at VDJ junctions in type 1 diabetes patients.

The sequenced material came from naive CD4+ T cells from blood. This TCR was recovered from a man under 40 with type 1 diabetes. The chain combines TRBV7-8 with TRBJ1-2; tentatively, D is TRBD1 (6 bases). For the CDR3, the DNA is TGTGCCAGCAGCTTAGGGGACAATGGGGCCTATGGCTACACCTTC. This sequence encodes CASSLGDNGAYGYTF.